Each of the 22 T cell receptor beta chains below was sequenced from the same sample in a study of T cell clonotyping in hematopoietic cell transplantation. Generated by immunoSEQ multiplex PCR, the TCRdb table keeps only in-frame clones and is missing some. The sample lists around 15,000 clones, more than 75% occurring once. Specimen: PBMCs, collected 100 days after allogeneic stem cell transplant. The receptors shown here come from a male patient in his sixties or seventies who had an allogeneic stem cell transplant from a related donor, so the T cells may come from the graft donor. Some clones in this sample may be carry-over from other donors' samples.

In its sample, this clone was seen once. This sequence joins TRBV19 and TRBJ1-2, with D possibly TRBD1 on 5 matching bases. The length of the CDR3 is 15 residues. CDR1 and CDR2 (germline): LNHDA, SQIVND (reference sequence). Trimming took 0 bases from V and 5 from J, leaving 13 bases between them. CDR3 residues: CASSIDTDSAYGYTF. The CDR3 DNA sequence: TGTGCCAGTAGTATAGATACCGACAGCGCGTATGGCTACACCTTC.

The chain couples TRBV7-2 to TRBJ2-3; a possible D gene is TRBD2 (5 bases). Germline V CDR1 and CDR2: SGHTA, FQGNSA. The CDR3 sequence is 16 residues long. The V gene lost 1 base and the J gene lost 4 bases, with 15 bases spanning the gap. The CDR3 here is CASSLVGGPRADTQYF. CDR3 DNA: TGTGCCAGCAGCTTAGTTGGCGGGCCTAGGGCAGATACGCAGTATTTT.

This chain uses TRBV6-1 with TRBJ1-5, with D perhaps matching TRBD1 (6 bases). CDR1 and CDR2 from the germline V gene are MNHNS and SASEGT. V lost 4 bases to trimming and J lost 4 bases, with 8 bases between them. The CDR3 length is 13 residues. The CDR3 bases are TGTGCCAGCAGTGCACAGGGAAATCAGCCCCAGCATTTT. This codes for CASSAQGNQPQHF.

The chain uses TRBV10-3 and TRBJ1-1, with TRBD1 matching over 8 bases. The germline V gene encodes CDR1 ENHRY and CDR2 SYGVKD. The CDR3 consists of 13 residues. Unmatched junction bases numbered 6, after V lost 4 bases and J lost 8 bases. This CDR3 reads CAISATGGREAFF. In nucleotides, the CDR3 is TGTGCCATCAGTGCAACAGGGGGAAGGGAAGCTTTCTTT.

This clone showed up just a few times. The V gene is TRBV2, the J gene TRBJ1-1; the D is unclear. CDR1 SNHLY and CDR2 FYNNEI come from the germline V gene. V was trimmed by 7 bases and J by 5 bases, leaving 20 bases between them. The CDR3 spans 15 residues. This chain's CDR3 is CASTQAGGGRTEAFF. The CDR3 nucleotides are TGTGCCAGCACCCAGGCCGGAGGCGGGCGGACTGAAGCTTTCTTT.

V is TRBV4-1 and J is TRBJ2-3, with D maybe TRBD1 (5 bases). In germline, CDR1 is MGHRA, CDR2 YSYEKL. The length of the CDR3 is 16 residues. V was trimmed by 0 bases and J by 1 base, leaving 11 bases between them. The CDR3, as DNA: TGCGCCAGCAGCCAAGATATAGGGGATGGCACAGATACGCAGTATTTT. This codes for CASSQDIGDGTDTQYF.

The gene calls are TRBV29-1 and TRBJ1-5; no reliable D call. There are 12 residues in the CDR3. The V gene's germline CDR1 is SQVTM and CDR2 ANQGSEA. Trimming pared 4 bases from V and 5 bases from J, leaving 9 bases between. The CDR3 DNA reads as TGCAGCGTTGCCCGGACGGATCAGCCCCAGCATTTT. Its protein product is CSVARTDQPQHF.

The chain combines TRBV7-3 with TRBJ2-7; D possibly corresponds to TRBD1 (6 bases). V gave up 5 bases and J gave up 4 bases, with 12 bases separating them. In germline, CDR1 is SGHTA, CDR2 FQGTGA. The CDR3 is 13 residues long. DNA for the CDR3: TGTGCCAGCAGCAAGGACAGAGCGTACGAGCAGTACTTC. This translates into CASSKDRAYEQYF. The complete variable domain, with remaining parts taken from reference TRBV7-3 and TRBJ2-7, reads GAGVSQTPSNKVTEKGKYVELRCDPISGHTALYWYRQSLGQGPEFLIYFQGTGAADDSGLPNDRFFAVRPEGSVSTLKIQRTERGDSAVYLCASSKDRAYEQYFGPGTRLTVT.

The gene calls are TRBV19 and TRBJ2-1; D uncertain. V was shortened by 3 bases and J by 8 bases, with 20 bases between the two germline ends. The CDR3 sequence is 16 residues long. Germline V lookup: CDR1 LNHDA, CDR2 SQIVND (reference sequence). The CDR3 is CASSIDARVFFHEQFF. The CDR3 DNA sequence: TGTGCCAGTAGTATCGACGCCCGGGTATTTTTCCATGAGCAGTTCTTC.

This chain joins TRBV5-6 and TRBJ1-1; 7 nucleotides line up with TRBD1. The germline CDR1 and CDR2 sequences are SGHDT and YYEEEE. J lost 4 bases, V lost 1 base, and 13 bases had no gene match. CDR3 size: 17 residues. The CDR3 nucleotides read TGTGCCAGCAGCTTGCTGACAGGGCAAGGTGTGGGCACTGAAGCTTTCTTT. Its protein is CASSLLTGQGVGTEAFF.

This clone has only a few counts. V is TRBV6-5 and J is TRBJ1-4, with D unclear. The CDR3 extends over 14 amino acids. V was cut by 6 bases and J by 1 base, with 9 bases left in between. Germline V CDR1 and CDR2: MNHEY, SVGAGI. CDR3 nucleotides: TGTGCCAGCAGCCTTGACGGAACTAATGAAAAACTGTTTTTT. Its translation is CASSLDGTNEKLFF.

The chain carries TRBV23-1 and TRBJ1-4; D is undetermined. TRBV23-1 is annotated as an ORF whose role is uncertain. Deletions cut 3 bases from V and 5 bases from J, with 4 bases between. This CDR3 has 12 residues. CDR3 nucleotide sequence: TGCGCCAGCAGTCACCCGAATGAAAAACTGTTTTTT. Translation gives CASSHPNEKLFF.

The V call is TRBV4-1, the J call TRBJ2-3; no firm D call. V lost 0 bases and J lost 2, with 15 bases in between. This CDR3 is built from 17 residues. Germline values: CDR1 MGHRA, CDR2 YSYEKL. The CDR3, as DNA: TGCGCCAGCAGCCAAGATTATCTGGATCGAGACACAGATACGCAGTATTTT. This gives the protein CASSQDYLDRDTDTQYF.

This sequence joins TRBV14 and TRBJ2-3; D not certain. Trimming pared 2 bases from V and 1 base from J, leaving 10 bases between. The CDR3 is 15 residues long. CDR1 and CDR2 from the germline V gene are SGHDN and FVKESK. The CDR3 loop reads CASSQLTRGTDTQYF. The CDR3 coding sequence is TGTGCCAGCAGCCAATTAACTCGAGGCACAGATACGCAGTATTTT. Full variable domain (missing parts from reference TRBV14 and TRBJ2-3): EAGVTQFPSHSVIEKGQTVTLRCDPISGHDNLYWYRRVMGKEIKFLLHFVKESKQDESGMPNNRFLAERTGGTYSTLKVQPAELEDSGVYFCASSQLTRGTDTQYFGPGTRLTVL.

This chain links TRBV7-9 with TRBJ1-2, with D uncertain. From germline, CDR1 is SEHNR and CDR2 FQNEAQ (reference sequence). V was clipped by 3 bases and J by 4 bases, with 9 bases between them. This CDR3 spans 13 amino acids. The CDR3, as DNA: TGTGCCAGCAGCTTCGTAGGGATCTATGGCTACACCTTC. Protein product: CASSFVGIYGYTF. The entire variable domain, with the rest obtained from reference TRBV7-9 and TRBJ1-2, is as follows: DTGVSQNPRHKITKRGQNVTFRCDPISEHNRLYWYRQTLGQGPEFLTYFQNEAQLEKSRLLSDRFSAERPKGSFSTLEIQRTEQGDSAMYLCASSFVGIYGYTFGSGTRLTVV.

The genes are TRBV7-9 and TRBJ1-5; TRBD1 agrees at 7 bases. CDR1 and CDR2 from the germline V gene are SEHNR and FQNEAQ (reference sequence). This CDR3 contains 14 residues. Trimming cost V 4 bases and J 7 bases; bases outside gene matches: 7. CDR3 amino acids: CASSSEGGGQPQHF. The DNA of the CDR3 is TGTGCCAGCAGCTCTGAAGGGGGCGGGCAGCCCCAGCATTTT.

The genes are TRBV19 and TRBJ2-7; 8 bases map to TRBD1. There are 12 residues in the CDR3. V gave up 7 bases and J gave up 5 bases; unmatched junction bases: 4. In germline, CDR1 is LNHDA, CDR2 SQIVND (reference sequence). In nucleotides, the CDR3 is TGTGCCAGTATGGACAGGGTTAACGAGCAGTACTTC. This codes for CASMDRVNEQYF.

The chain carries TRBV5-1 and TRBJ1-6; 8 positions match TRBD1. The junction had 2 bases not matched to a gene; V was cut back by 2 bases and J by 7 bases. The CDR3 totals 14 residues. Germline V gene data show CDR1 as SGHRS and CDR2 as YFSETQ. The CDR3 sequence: CASSLRQGNSPLHF. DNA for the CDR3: TGCGCCAGCAGCTTAAGACAGGGGAATTCACCCCTCCACTTT.

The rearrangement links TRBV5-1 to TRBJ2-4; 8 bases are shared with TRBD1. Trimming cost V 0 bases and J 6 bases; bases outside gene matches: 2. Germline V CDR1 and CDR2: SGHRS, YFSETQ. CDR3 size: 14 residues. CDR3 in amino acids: CASSLGQGINIQYF. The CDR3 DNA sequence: TGCGCCAGCAGCTTGGGACAGGGGATAAACATTCAGTACTTC. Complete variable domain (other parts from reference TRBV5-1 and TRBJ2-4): KAGVTQTPRYLIKTRGQQVTLSCSPISGHRSVSWYQQTPGQGLQFLFEYFSETQRNKGNFPGRFSGRQFSNSRSEMNVSTLELGDSALYLCASSLGQGINIQYFGAGTRLSVL.

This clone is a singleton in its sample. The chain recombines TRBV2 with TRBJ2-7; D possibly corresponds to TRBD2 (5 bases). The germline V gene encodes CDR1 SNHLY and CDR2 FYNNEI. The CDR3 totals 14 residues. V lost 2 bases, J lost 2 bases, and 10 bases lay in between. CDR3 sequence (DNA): TGTGCCAGCAGTGAAACTAGGTTGGCCTACGAGCAGTACTTC. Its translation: CASSETRLAYEQYF.

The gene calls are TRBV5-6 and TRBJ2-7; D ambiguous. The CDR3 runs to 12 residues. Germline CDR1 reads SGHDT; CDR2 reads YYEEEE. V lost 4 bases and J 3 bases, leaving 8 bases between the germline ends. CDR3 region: CASSRVNYEQYF. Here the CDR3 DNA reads TGTGCCAGCAGCCGGGTCAACTACGAGCAGTACTTC.

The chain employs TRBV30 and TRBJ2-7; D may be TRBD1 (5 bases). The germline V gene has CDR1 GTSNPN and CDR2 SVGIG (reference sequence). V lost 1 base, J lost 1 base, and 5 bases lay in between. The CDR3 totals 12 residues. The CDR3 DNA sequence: TGTGCCTGGAGTGACAGGTCCTACGAGCAGTACTTC. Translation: CAWSDRSYEQYF.